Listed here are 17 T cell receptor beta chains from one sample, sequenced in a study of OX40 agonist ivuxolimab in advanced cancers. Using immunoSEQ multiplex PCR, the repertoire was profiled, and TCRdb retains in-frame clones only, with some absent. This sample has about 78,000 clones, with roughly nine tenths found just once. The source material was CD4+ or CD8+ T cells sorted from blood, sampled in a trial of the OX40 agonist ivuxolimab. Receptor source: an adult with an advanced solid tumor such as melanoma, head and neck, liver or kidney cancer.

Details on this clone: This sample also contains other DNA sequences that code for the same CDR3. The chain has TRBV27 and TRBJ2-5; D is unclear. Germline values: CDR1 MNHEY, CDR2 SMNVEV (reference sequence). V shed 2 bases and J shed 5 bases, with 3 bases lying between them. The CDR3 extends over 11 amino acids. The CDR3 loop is CASSLGETQYF. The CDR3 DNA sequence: TGTGCCAGCAGTTTAGGGGAGACCCAGTACTTC.

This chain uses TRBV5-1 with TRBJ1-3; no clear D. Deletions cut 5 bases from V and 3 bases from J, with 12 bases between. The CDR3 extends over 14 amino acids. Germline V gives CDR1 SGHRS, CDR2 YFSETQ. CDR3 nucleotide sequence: TGCGCCAGCAGACTCGGACTAAGTGGAAACACCATATATTTT. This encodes CASRLGLSGNTIYF.

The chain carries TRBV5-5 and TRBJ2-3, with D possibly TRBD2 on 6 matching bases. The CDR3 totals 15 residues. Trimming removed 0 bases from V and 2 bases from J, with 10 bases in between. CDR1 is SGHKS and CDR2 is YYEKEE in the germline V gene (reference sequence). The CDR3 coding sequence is TGTGCCAGCAGCTTGGGGGGAGGATACACAGATACGCAGTATTTT. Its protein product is CASSLGGGYTDTQYF.

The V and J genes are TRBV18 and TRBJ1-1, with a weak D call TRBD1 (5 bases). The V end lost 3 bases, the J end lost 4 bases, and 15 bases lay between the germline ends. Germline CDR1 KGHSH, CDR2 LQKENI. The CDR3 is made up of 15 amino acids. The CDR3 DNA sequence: TGTGCCAGCTCACCCCAAGGGGTTTTTAGCACTGAAGCTTTCTTT. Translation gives CASSPQGVFSTEAFF.

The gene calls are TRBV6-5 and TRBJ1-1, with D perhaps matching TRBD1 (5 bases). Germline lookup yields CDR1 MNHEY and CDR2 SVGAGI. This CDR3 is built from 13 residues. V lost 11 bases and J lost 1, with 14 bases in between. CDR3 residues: CAVQGGRNTEAFF. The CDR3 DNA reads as TGTGCCGTCCAGGGCGGACGGAACACTGAAGCTTTCTTT.

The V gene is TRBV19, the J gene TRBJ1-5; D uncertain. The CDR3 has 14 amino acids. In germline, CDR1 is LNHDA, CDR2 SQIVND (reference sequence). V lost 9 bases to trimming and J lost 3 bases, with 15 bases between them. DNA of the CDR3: TGTGCCAGCCGAGGGTCTTTTGCCAATCAGCCCCAGCATTTT. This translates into CASRGSFANQPQHF.

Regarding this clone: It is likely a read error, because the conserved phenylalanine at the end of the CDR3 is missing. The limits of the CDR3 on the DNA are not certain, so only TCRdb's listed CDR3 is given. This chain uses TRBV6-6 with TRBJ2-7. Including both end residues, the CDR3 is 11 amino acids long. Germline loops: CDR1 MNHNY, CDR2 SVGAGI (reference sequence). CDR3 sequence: CATWGNGGICL.

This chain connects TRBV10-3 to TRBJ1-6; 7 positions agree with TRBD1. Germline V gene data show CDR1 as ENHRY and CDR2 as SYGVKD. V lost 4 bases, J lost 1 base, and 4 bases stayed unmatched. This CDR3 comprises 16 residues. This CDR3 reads CAISADRFSYNSPLHF. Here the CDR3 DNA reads TGTGCCATCAGTGCGGACAGGTTTTCCTATAATTCACCCCTCCACTTT.

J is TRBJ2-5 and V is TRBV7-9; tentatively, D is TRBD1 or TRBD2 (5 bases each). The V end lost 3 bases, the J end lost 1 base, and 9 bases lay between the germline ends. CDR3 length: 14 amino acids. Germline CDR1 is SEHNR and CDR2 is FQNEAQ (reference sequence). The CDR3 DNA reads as TGTGCCAGCAGCTTCCCCGGGACCCAAGAGACCCAGTACTTC. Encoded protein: CASSFPGTQETQYF.

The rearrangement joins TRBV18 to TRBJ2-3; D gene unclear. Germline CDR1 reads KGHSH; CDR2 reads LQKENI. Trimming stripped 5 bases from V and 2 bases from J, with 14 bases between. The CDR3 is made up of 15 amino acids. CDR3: CASSDSQPLTDTQYF. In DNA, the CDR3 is TGTGCCAGCTCAGATAGCCAGCCACTCACAGATACGCAGTATTTT.

The CDR3 nucleotides are TGTGCCTCCCCTCGGACAGCGCACACTGAAGCTTTCTTT. Protein sequence: CASPRTAHTEAFF. J is TRBJ1-1 and V is TRBV30; D is possibly TRBD1 (6 bases). The CDR3 spans 13 residues. Germline V gives CDR1 GTSNPN, CDR2 SVGIG (reference sequence). Between the trimmed V and J ends, which lost 7 bases and 3 bases, there was a span of 15 bases.

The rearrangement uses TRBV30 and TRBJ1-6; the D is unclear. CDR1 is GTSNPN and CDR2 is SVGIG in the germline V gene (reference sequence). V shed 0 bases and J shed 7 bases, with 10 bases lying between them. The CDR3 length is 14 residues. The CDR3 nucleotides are TGTGCCTGGAGTGTGACCTTTTACAATTCACCCCTCCACTTT. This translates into CAWSVTFYNSPLHF.

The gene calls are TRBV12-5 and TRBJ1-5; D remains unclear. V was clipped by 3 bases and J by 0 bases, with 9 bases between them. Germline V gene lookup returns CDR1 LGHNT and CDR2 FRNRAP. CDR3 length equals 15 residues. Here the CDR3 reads CASGLGTYSNQPQHF. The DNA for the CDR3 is TGTGCTAGTGGTTTAGGCACTTATAGCAATCAGCCCCAGCATTTT.

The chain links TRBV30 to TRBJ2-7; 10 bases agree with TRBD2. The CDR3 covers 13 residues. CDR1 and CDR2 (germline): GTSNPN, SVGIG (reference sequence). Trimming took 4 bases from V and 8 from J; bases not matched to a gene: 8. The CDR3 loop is CAWKGTSATKQYF. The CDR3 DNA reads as TGTGCCTGGAAGGGGACTAGCGCCACTAAGCAGTACTTC. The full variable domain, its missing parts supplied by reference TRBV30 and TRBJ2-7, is SQTIHQWPATLVQPVGSPLSLECTVEGTSNPNLYWYRQAAGRGLQLLFYSVGIGQISSEVPQNLSASRPQDRQFILSSKKLLLSDSGFYLCAWKGTSATKQYFGPGTRLTVT.

The CDR3 sequence is CAWSVRAGQGRASYGYTF. In DNA form, the CDR3 reads TGTGCCTGGAGTGTAAGGGCAGGCCAAGGTCGCGCCTCCTATGGCTACACCTTC. This chain uses TRBV30 with TRBJ1-2, with D hard to call. There are 18 residues in the CDR3. Germline CDR1 reads GTSNPN; CDR2 reads SVGIG (reference sequence). V was shortened by 0 bases and J by 4 bases, with 24 bases between the two germline ends.

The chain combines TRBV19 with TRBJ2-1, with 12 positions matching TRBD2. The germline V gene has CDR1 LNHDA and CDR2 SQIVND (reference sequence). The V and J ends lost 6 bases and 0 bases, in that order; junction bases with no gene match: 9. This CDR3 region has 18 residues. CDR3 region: CASRPGLAGSLSYNEQFF. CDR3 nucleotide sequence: TGTGCCAGTAGACCGGGACTAGCGGGCAGCCTCTCCTACAATGAGCAGTTCTTC.

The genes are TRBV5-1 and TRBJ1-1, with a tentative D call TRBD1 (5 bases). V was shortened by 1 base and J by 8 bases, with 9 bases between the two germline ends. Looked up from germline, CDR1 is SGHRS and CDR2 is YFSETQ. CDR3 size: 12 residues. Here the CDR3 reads CASSLFQGEAFF. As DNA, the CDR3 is TGCGCCAGCAGCTTGTTTCAGGGAGAAGCTTTCTTT.